A selection of T cell receptor beta chains follows, all from one sample in a study of Ad26.COV2.S vaccination and SARS-CoV-2 variants. Assay: immunoSEQ multiplex PCR; the TCRdb copy retains only in-frame clones and omits some. The sample holds some 520,000 clones; 87% are singletons and the top ten take around 13%. Specimen: peripheral blood, collected in a trial of Ad26.COV2.S vaccine versus placebo. The origin of the receptors is a person between 18 and 65 years old who received the Ad26.COV2.S COVID-19 vaccine or a placebo. The CDR3 runs from the conserved cysteine through the conserved F or W. A D gene is named only where the DNA matches it firmly. Only part of the rows carry a size: once, few, many, or a class if the clone is expanded.

d_gene | abundance | j_gene | v_gene | CDR3nt | CDR3aa
TRBD1 | . | TRBJ1-1 | TRBV28 | TGTGCCAGCAGTTTATTGAGACAGGGTATAATCTTT | CASSLLRQGIIF
TRBD1 | . | TRBJ2-7 | TRBV25-1 | TGTGCCAGCAGCCCCCTCGGACAGGGGTACGAGCAGTACTTC | CASSPLGQGYEQYF
. | . | TRBJ1-5 | TRBV6-5 | TGTGCCAGCAGGGGCGACAGGAATCAGCCCCAGCATTTT | CASRGDRNQPQHF
. | . | TRBJ2-7 | TRBV2 | TGTGCCAGCAGCCAGGGAGCGAAGCAGTACTTC | CASSQGAKQYF
TRBD1 | . | TRBJ2-3 | TRBV12-3/TRBV12-4 | TGTGCCAGCAGTTCAAAACAGGGGGTTTCGCAGTATTTT | CASSSKQGVSQYF
. | . | TRBJ1-3 | TRBV12-3/TRBV12-4 | TGTGCCAGCATTCTACAGGGTGAATCCATATATTTT | CASILQGESIYF
TRBD1 | . | TRBJ2-3 | TRBV5-1 | TGCGCCAGCAGCTTGGAATTAAAGTGGGGGACAGGGGGCACAGATACGCAGTATTTT | CASSLELKWGTGGTDTQYF
. | . | TRBJ1-1 | TRBV5-1 | TGCGCCAGCAGCTTGGTCGGGGTCACTGAAGCTTTCTTT | CASSLVGVTEAFF
TRBD1 | . | TRBJ1-1 | TRBV12-3/TRBV12-4 | TGTGCCAGCAGTTCAGGGGGGCGCACTGAAGCTTTCTTT | CASSSGGRTEAFF
. | . | TRBJ1-2 | TRBV19 | TGTGCCAGTAGCCCCACGGACGGCTACTCCTATGGCTACACCTTC | CASSPTDGYSYGYTF
. | . | TRBJ1-5 | TRBV10-3 | TGTGCCATCAGTGAGTCCGGGGCTCAGCCCCAGCATTTT | CAISESGAQPQHF
. | few | TRBJ1-5 | TRBV2 | TGTGCCAGCAGTGAGGGAGGCAGGCGATTGAATCAGCCCCAGCATTTT | CASSEGGRRLNQPQHF
. | . | TRBJ2-3 | TRBV19 | TGTGCCAGCTCCAGGCTGCGAGCAGATACGCAGTATTTT | CASSRLRADTQYF
. | . | TRBJ2-5 | TRBV19 | TGTGCCAGTAACACCCGAGGGCGGGCCGGGGAAGAGACCCAGTACTTC | CASNTRGRAGEETQYF